The clone carrying this T cell receptor beta chain was seen only a few times. Germline V lookup: CDR1 SGHTA, CDR2 FQGNSA. The CDR3 totals 16 residues. V dropped 4 bases and J dropped 3 bases, with 16 bases sitting between them. This entry is derived from a study of blood T cells in healthy people across ages. Through a sample-barcoded 5' primer and a J-beta primer mix, a second PCR was run for roughly 6 to 12 cycles. TCRdb re-called the 5' RACE reads through MiXCR, storing one row per CDR3 protein. The data contain 1.4 million or so distinct CDR3 sequences, about 45% of them singletons. The rearrangement uses TRBV7-2 and TRBJ2-1, with D unclear. The receptor comes from a woman aged 18-35 years in good health. Material: blood. As DNA, the CDR3 is TGTGCCAGCAGCTCCGGGTCGACACTCTTCTACAATGAGCAGTTCTTC. Residues: CASSSGSTLFYNEQFF.